Below, 19 T cell receptor beta chains from the same sample are listed, as sequenced in a study of blood T cell repertoires in COVID-19. The protocol was immunoSEQ multiplex PCR, while the TCRdb copy is restricted to in-frame clones and leaves out a portion. In the table there are some 400,000 clones, more than 70% of which are singletons. The sequencing input was peripheral blood. Receptors were obtained from an older woman with COVID-19, enrolled during active disease.

A note on this clone: A read error is likely here: a far larger clone is one base away. The chain joins TRBV27 to TRBJ2-7; D possibly corresponds to TRBD1 (6 bases). The length of the CDR3 is 13 residues. Germline V gene lookup returns CDR1 MNHEY and CDR2 SMNVEV (reference sequence). Deletions cut 5 bases from V and 0 bases from J, with 8 bases between. CDR3 nucleotide sequence: TGTGCCAGCAGTCAACAGGGCTCCTACGAGCAGTACTTC. Amino acid sequence: CASSQQGSYEQYF.

The chain is built from TRBV6-6 and TRBJ2-7; D not resolved. Trimming removed 4 bases from V and 3 bases from J, with 7 bases in between. The germline V gene has CDR1 MNHNY and CDR2 SVGAGI (reference sequence). The CDR3 sequence is 12 residues long. The CDR3 DNA follows: TGTGCCAGCAGTTCCGGTAGCTACGAGCAGTACTTC. Its translation: CASSSGSYEQYF.

Worth noting for this clone: The sample has other DNA sequences that encode this CDR3 too. The J gene is TRBJ1-1, the V gene TRBV7-3; D is uncertain. Per the germline V gene, CDR1 is SGHTA and CDR2 is FQGTGA. V lost 2 bases to trimming and J lost 1 base, with 5 bases between them. The CDR3 extends over 13 amino acids. The CDR3 DNA follows: TGTGCCAGCAGCTTAGGCCAGAACACTGAAGCTTTCTTT. Encoded protein: CASSLGQNTEAFF.

The V call is TRBV30, the J call TRBJ1-4, with D uncertain. Germline CDR1 reads GTSNPN; CDR2 reads SVGIG (reference sequence). Trimming cost V 5 bases and J 4 bases, with 5 bases left between them. The CDR3 extends over 11 amino acids. For the CDR3, the DNA is TGTGCCTGGGCTCGTAATGAAAAACTGTTTTTT. Translated, it gives CAWARNEKLFF.

The chain's CDR3 is CATGARGSNTEAFF. The CDR3 coding sequence is TGTGCCACCGGCGCGCGGGGCAGTAACACTGAAGCTTTCTTT. The chain couples TRBV28 to TRBJ1-1, with D possibly TRBD1 on 5 matching bases. The ends were cut back, 10 bases at V and 2 bases at J, with 17 bases in the middle. CDR3 length: 14 residues. CDR1 is MDHEN, CDR2 SYDVKM, per germline.

This clone was recorded once. The chain recombines TRBV28 with TRBJ1-2; 8 positions agree with TRBD1. The CDR3 consists of 16 residues. From germline, CDR1 is MDHEN and CDR2 SYDVKM. Trimming at V came to 1 base and at J to 2 bases, leaving 6 bases not matched to a gene. The CDR3 sequence is CASSLYPRQGNYGYTF. CDR3 coding DNA: TGTGCCAGCAGTTTATATCCGAGACAGGGGAACTATGGCTACACCTTC.

The table lists this clone with a count of one. As DNA, the CDR3 is TGCAGCGTGGGAACCGGGACAGGCCCCTACAATGAGCAGTTCTTC. Its translation is CSVGTGTGPYNEQFF. The chain employs TRBV29-1 and TRBJ2-1, with 8 bases lining up with TRBD1. The CDR3 loop spans 15 amino acids. V lost 6 bases, J lost 2 bases, and 9 bases stayed unmatched. Germline-derived CDR1 and CDR2 are SQVTM and ANQGSEA.

V is TRBV20-1 and J is TRBJ1-2; no reliable D call. The V gene lost 3 bases and the J gene lost 4 bases, with 18 bases spanning the gap. The CDR3 runs 15 residues. Germline V gene sequence: CDR1 DFQATT, CDR2 SNEGSKA (reference sequence). The CDR3 region has the DNA TGCAGTGCTAGTAGCTCCGCAGGTCTGTTCTATGGCTACACCTTC. Amino acid sequence: CSASSSAGLFYGYTF.

V and J are TRBV6-5 and TRBJ2-7; D may be TRBD1 (6 bases). CDR3 length: 15 residues. Germline assignment: CDR1 MNHEY and CDR2 SVGAGI. V lost 0 bases, J lost 4 bases, and 13 bases lay in between. CDR3 DNA: TGTGCCAGCAGTTACTCGAACAGGGCGGCGTACGAGCAGTACTTC. Translated: CASSYSNRAAYEQYF.

The V gene is TRBV5-1, the J gene TRBJ1-2; D is unresolved. CDR1 is SGHRS, CDR2 YFSETQ, per germline. Trimming removed 0 bases at V and 0 bases at J, with 9 bases between. CDR3 length: 15 residues. The CDR3: CASSLVFGSNYGYTF. The CDR3 nucleotides are TGCGCCAGCAGCTTGGTTTTCGGGTCTAACTATGGCTACACCTTC.

The chain employs TRBV15 and TRBJ1-5; possible D gene TRBD1, 5 bases. Trimming left V 0 bases short and J 3 bases short, with 9 bases between. Germline assignment: CDR1 LNHNV and CDR2 YYDKDF (reference sequence). CDR3 length: 15 residues. The CDR3 is CATSRDTGTNQPQHF. DNA of the CDR3: TGTGCCACCAGCAGAGATACAGGCACCAATCAGCCCCAGCATTTT.

The chain couples TRBV27 to TRBJ1-1, with 12 bases fitting TRBD1. The V gene's germline CDR1 is MNHEY and CDR2 SMNVEV (reference sequence). This CDR3 has 13 residues. Germline trimming cut 4 bases from V and 11 bases from J; bases unmatched to any gene: 5. CDR3 bases: TGTGCCAGCAGTTACCAGGGACAGGGGGCGGCTTTCTTT. It yields the protein CASSYQGQGAAFF.

This chain uses TRBV5-1 with TRBJ1-5, with 7 bases that match TRBD1. The germline V gene has CDR1 SGHRS and CDR2 YFSETQ. There are 14 residues in the CDR3. V lost 3 bases, J lost 5 bases, and 5 bases stayed unmatched. The CDR3 here is CASSSGTADQPQHF. The CDR3 DNA reads as TGCGCCAGCAGCTCCGGGACAGCAGATCAGCCCCAGCATTTT.

This clone is a singleton in its sample. This chain uses TRBV5-1 with TRBJ2-3; 9 bases are a match to TRBD2. CDR3 size: 17 residues. The germline CDR1 and CDR2 sequences are SGHRS and YFSETQ. With 4 bases clipped from V and 3 bases from J, the junction kept 12 bases outside the gene matches. This CDR3 reads CASSPQGGAGGTDTQYF. The CDR3 DNA follows: TGCGCCAGCAGCCCGCAGGGCGGAGCGGGGGGAACAGATACGCAGTATTTT.

This chain connects TRBV29-1 to TRBJ2-3; D perhaps matches TRBD1 (5 bases). Trimming removed 4 bases from V and 2 bases from J, with 10 bases in between. Germline CDR1 is SQVTM and CDR2 is ANQGSEA. This CDR3 is built from 13 residues. CDR3 protein: CSVGQGNTDTQYF. The CDR3 region has the DNA TGCAGCGTTGGGCAGGGTAACACAGATACGCAGTATTTT.

This chain uses TRBV6-5 with TRBJ1-1, with TRBD1 identical over 7 bases. Germline trimming cut 5 bases from V and 4 bases from J; bases unmatched to any gene: 7. CDR3 size: 14 residues. The V gene's germline CDR1 is MNHEY and CDR2 SVGAGI. The CDR3 loop reads CASSPDRWSTEAFF. CDR3 nucleotide sequence: TGTGCCAGCAGTCCGGACAGGTGGAGCACTGAAGCTTTCTTT.

J is TRBJ1-4 and V is TRBV5-1; weak D call: TRBD1 (6 bases). The CDR3 extends over 12 amino acids. The germline CDR1 and CDR2 sequences are SGHRS and YFSETQ. V lost 2 bases and J lost 7, with 6 bases in between. CDR3 bases: TGCGCCAGCAGCTTACAGGGTGAAAAACTGTTTTTT. Protein: CASSLQGEKLFF.

This sequence joins TRBV14 and TRBJ2-1; 7 bases agree with TRBD2. This CDR3 spans 17 amino acids. J gave up 0 bases and V 5 bases, and 10 bases lay outside the gene matches. The germline V gene encodes CDR1 SGHDN and CDR2 FVKESK. CDR3: CASSESGVQSSYNEQFF. The CDR3 DNA reads as TGTGCCAGCAGCGAGAGCGGGGTCCAAAGCTCCTACAATGAGCAGTTCTTC.

V is TRBV4-1 and J is TRBJ2-1; D is perhaps TRBD2 (6 bases). The length of the CDR3 is 18 residues. CDR1 MGHRA and CDR2 YSYEKL come from the germline V gene. Trimming cost V 0 bases and J 0 bases, with 15 bases left between them. CDR3 DNA sequence: TGCGCCAGCAGCCAAGATGGGGCGGGGACGAGCTCCTACAATGAGCAGTTCTTC. Translation gives CASSQDGAGTSSYNEQFF.